This T cell receptor beta chain emerged from a study of cytomegalovirus exposure and HLA in healthy donors (dated by TCRdb to about 2017). For the wider study: An earlier analysis of roughly 500 of the donors reported around 280 Gb of sequence data and around 120 million unique TCR beta sequences obtained from about 180 million T cells. Rather than using new phenotypic data, the later analysis identified candidate immune exposures from TCR beta sequences and from how often those sequences occurred across donors. Among about 390 genotyped donors of the cohort, an average of roughly 240,000 unique TCR beta nucleotide sequences were sequenced per donor, about a sixth of them non-productive. Typing coverage varied by locus: roughly 629-640 donors for A, B, C, DRB1 and DQB1; some 520 for DQA1; 600 to 610 for DPA1; approximately 450 for DPB1. HLA typing covered class I and class II loci at four-digit resolution. Alongside the repertoire data, information on donor age, sex, ethnicity and CMV serostatus was compiled. The genetic ancestry cluster associated with self-reported Caucasian donors included 81% of the roughly 360 genotyped donors. To predict cytomegalovirus infection status, the study brought together high-throughput TCR immunosequencing, statistical association of individual TCRs with disease status, and machine learning. Along with the approximately 700-subject first cohort, a separate validation cohort of over 90 different subjects was used. The study aimed to test whether cataloging public T cell receptors could reveal signatures of past pathogen exposure. Using immunosequencing, the study profiled T cell repertoires from approximately 700 subjects and related those repertoires to cytomegalovirus serostatus. Every repertoire in the discovery cohort had been generated on one and the same sequencing platform. In a later analysis, previously published TCR beta repertoires from several hundred donors were re-analyzed and high-resolution HLA genotyping was added so that TCR occurrence patterns could be studied. An earlier analysis of 587 of the donors used high-throughput TCR beta sequencing to judge whether each TCR beta V gene segment behaved as functional or pseudogenic. An early release covering roughly 580 HLA-typed donors comprised approximately 300 gigabases of sequencing data and some 79 million unique TCR sequences. About 5 DR-DQ haplotypes were handled as single units for association and clustering, since linkage in the cohort was strong. A later genetic analysis used genome-wide SNP genotypes for about 65% of the 666 donors, treating that subset as a discovery cohort.

General study outcomes and caveats: A later genetic analysis reported fewer N-insertions in productive TCRs among donors in an Asian-associated ancestry cluster than the approximately 670-donor mean. A later analysis reported that several top co-occurrence clusters appeared linked to parvovirus B19, influenza, CMV and Epstein-Barr virus. In this cohort, only TCR beta chains were sequenced, and detectable features were limited by the absence of alpha or paired-chain data. An association between a missense DCLRE1C variant and V-gene and J-gene trimming of TCR beta chains was found in a later genetic analysis and replicated in an independent cohort. The only immune exposure information available for the cohort was CMV serostatus. Correlated functional status among segregating V segments might be attributable to linkage disequilibrium, but an unknown experimental factor could not be ruled out. Compared with equally common non-associated chains, HLA-associated TCR beta chains in a later analysis were more clonally expanded and had lower generation probabilities. At a false discovery rate of 0.05, a later analysis linked around 15,000 TCR beta sequences to specific HLA alleles. The classifier was reported to diagnose cytomegalovirus status with high specificity and sensitivity in both the original and validation cohorts. Because HLA typing was missing for some donors at each locus, association tests included only the typed subset. According to the authors, the approach could potentially be generalized to other disease states and immunological phenotypes. Presence/absence analyses assumed roughly uniform sequencing depth across donors, an assumption that may not hold. According to a later analysis, most CMV-associated TCR beta chains appeared to be HLA-restricted, and the HLA associations seemed to be driven largely by CMV exposure. A further reported finding was that TCR beta sequences accurately predicted the HLA-A and HLA-B alleles for most subjects in the first cohort. Broadly in line with IMGT annotations, most TCR beta V segments showed up in productive rearrangements about 90% or about 30% of the time in an earlier analysis of 587 of the donors. Most TCR sequences were seen in very few donors, while some public TCRs were found in many individuals. A total of 150 or so TCR beta chains were listed by the study as associated with cytomegalovirus. About 17 rarely observed V segments, including chromosome 9 orphons, were excluded from the earlier analysis of several hundred of the donors because counts were too low. In vitro tests confirmed that a few of the cytomegalovirus-associated TCR beta chains recognize cytomegalovirus antigens. According to a later analysis, TCR association rates differed among HLA loci, with DRB1 alleles showing the most associated TCRs and HLA-C alleles showing the fewest. A group of highly shared sequence variants was considered likely to be a technical artifact of the sequencing pipeline. Strong co-occurrence of HLA alleles, especially DR and DQ, made assigning TCR associations to individual alleles difficult. Some IMGT-functional V segments, including TRBV6-2 and TRBV6-3, could not be told apart with the 87-base-pair reads, so those segments were excluded.

The cohort consisted of approximately 690 healthy bone marrow donors. Cohort members were all nominally healthy when sampled, although unrecorded immune exposures were likely present. The donor was CMV seropositive and belonged to the group of around 300 seropositive cohort members. Each donor provided a peripheral blood sample, and peripheral blood mononuclear cells were used for TCR beta sequencing. The Qiagen DNeasy Blood Extraction Kit was used to extract genomic DNA from the blood cell samples. In the case of this clone: Its antigen is still unknown. Base qualities are not at hand, and no much larger clone is one base apart.

Ends trimmed: V by 4 bases, J by 7 bases; bases unmatched to a gene: 9. From the cysteine through the phenylalanine, the CDR3 covers 16 amino acids. Just CDR3 DNA is preserved here, 48 bases in frame from base 1. The germline V gene gives CDR1 as SGHAT and CDR2 as FQNNGV. Library creation used the immunoSEQ multiplex PCR assay. A mixture of 60 forward primers for TCR Vbeta segments and 13 reverse primers for TCR Jbeta segments was used in the multiplex PCR. The CDR3 region of rearranged TCR beta genes was amplified from genomic DNA with a multiplex PCR assay. The amplified TCR beta libraries were sequenced on the Illumina HiSeq System as 87-base-pair reads. The authors' pipeline ran thus. A later analysis counted approximately 76 million unique TCR beta chains across the 640 or so repertoires, and 10 million to 12 million of these chains were shared by at least two donors. Raw reads were error-corrected and collapsed into unique sequences by a nearest-neighbor algorithm in which closely related sequences were merged to remove PCR and sequencing errors. Alignment of CDR3 sequences to IMGT reference sequences was used to assign V, D and J gene segments. Each retained sequence needed at least a six-nucleotide match to both a V gene segment and a J gene segment. Rearrangements were called productive when the CDR3 lacked stop codons and stayed in frame with V and J; all others were non-productive. CDR3 was defined according to IMGT convention as the region running from the second conserved V-encoded cysteine to the conserved J-encoded phenylalanine. The earlier analysis of some 580 of the donors excluded any sequence lacking an unambiguous match to a single V gene segment. In an earlier analysis of some 590 of the donors, a V segment was called functional when productive rearrangements were above 56.7%, and segregating when the standard deviation between donors exceeded 5%. A statistical classification framework was built to diagnose cytomegalovirus status from the catalog of TCR beta chain sequences. In a later analysis, V and J genes were assigned by comparing TCR nucleotide sequences against IMGT/GENE-DB human TR gene sequences. Using the TCRdist pipeline, a later analysis assigned CDR3 sequences along with most-parsimonious VDJ recombination scenarios. In a later analysis, each TCR beta chain was defined by its CDR3 amino acid sequence together with its V-gene family, and reads lacking a unique V-gene family were excluded. A later analysis removed roughly 590 highly shared, low-generation-probability nucleotide sequences to deal with suspected cross-contamination and a sequencing artifact. For each public chain, a later analysis derived a clonal expansion index from normalized ranks of inferred template counts within each repertoire. In a later analysis, generation probabilities were computed with a VDJ recombination model fitted to out-of-frame rearrangements, and the resulting probabilities were checked against IGoR. A later analysis scored TCR-TCR, TCR-HLA and TCR-CMV co-occurrence with hypergeometric tests, applying a repertoire-size bias correction to TCR pairs. To estimate false discovery rates, a later analysis permuted the HLA or CMV assignments 20 times. A later analysis grouped co-occurring TCRs with DBSCAN, adding TCRdist sequence similarity when clustering within HLA-allele-positive subsets. Repertoires with fewer than 30,000 or more than 120,000 public chains were left out of co-occurrence clustering, as were five repertoires with anomalous nucleotide sharing. As stored in TCRdb, this immuneACCESS dataset retains in-frame rearrangements with V and J assigned. A fraction of the clones does not appear; measured against another copy, unresolved V genes explain less than half of the discrepancy, and the remainder lacks a known reason. V, J and clone size were drawn from that table, and D and trimming were deduced from the DNA. This sample gives approximately 190,000 clones in total; about 13% of them show up just once. The ten largest account for 7.8% of the sample.

Input material: PBMCs. The V and J segments used are TRBV11-2 and TRBJ2-2, and 10 junctional nucleotides match TRBD1. This clonotype was sampled from a man between 50 and 59 years old in good health and CMV-seropositive. The nucleotides read TGTGCCAGCAGCTCCCGGACAGGGGGGTACAACGGGGAGCTGTTTTTT. Its protein is CASSSRTGGYNGELFF.